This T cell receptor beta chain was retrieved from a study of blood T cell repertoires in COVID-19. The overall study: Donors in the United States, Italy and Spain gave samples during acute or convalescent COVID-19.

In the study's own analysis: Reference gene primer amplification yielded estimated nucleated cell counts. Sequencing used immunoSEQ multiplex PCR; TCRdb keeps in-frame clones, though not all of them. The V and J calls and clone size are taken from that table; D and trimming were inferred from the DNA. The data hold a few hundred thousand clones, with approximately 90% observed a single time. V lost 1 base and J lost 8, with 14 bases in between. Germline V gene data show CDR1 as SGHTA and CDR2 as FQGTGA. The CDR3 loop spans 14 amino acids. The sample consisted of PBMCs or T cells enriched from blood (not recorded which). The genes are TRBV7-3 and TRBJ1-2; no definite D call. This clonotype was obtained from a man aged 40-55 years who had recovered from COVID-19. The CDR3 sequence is CASSLIGGPGGYTF. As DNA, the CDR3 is TGTGCCAGCAGCTTAATAGGAGGGCCTGGGGGCTACACCTTC.